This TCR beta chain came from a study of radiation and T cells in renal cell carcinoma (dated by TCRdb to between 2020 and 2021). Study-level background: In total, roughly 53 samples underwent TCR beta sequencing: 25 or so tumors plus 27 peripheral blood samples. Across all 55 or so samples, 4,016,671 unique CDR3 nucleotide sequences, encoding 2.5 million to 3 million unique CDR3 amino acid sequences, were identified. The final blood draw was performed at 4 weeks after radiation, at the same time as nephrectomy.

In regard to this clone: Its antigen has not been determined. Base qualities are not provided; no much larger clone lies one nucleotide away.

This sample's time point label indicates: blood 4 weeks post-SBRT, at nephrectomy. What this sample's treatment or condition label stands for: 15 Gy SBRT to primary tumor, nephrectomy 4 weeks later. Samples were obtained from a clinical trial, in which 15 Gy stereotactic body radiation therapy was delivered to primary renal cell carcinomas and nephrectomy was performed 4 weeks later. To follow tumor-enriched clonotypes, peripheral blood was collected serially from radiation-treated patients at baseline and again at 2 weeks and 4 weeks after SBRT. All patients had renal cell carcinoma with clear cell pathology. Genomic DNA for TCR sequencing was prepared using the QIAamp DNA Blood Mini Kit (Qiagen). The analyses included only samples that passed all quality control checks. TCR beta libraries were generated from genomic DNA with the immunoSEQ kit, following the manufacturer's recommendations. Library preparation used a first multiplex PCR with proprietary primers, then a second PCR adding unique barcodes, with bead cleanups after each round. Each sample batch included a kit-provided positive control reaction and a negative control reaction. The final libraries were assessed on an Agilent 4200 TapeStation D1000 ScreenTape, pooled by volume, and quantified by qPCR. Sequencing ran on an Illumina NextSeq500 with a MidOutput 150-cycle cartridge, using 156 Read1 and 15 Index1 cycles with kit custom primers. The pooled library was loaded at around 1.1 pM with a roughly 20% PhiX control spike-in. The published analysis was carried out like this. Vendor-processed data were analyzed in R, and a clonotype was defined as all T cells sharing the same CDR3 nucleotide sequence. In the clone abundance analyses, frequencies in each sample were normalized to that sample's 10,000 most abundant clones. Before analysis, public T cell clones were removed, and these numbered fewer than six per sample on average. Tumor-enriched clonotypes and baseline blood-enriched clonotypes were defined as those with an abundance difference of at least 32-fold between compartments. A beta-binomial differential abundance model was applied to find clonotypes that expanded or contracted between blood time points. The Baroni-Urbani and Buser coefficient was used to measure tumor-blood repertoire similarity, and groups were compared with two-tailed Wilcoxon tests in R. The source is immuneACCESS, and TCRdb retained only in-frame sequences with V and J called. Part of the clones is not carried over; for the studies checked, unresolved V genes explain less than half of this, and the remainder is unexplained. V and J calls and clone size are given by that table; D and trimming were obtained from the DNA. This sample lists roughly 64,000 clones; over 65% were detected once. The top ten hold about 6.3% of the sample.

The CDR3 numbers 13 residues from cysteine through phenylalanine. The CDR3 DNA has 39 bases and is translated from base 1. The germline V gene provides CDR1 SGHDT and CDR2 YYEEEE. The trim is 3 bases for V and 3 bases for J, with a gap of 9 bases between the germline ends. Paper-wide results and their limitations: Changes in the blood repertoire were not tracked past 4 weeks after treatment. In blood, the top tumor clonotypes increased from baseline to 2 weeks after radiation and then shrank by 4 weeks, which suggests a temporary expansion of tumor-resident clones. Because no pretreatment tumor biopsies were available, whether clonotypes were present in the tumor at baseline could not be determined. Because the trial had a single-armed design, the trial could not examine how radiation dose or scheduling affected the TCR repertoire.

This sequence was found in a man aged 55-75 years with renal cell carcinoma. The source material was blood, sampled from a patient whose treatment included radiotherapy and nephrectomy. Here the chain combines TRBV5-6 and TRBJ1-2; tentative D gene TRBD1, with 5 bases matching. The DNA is TGTGCCAGCAGCTCGGACATATACTATGGCTACACCTTC. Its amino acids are CASSSDIYYGYTF.